This T cell receptor (beta chain) appears in the sequencing data of a study of cytomegalovirus exposure and HLA in healthy donors. Study-level points and caveats: Later analysis suggested links between common viral pathogens and several top significant clusters. The likely explanation for a cluster of highly shared sequence variants was sequencing artifact. Generally TCR sequences proved uncommon, though certain public TCRs appeared in numerous donors.

With 60 Vbeta and 13 Jbeta primers, the PCR was carried out. Assay used: immunoSEQ multiplex PCR; TCRdb lists only in-frame clones, some missing. The sample comprises about 130,000 clones, roughly 8.8% of which are singletons, and approximately 7.5% rests with the top ten. Only a few counts were recorded for this clone. The antigen is unknown. CDR1 SGHNT and CDR2 YYREEE come from the germline V gene (reference sequence). The CDR3 length is 16 residues. With V trimmed by 1 base and J by 0 bases, 4 bases remained unmatched. This rearrangement joins TRBV5-4 to TRBJ2-1; 7 nucleotides match TRBD1. The source material was PBMCs. This clonotype was sampled from a middle-aged woman in good health and CMV-seropositive. The CDR3: CASSLWTGGSYNEQFF. The CDR3 DNA reads as TGTGCCAGCAGCTTGTGGACAGGAGGCTCCTACAATGAGCAGTTCTTC.